This TCR beta chain was captured in a study of CD8 T cells in Susac syndrome. RNA, at roughly 0.5 to 1 ug, was reverse transcribed with random hexamers. TCRdb ran MiXCR on the immunoSEQ multiplex PCR reads and lists one entry per CDR3 protein. There are some 100,000 distinct CDR3 sequences in the sample; just under 95% occur only once, and 0.12% lies in the top ten. V was pared by 4 bases and J by 7 bases, with 6 bases of the junction left unmatched. Germline values: CDR1 SEHNR, CDR2 FQNEAQ (reference sequence). There are 14 residues in the CDR3. The sequenced sample was CD8+ T cells from PBMCs. This receptor was identified in a human donor in good health. This chain connects TRBV7-9 to TRBJ1-5; 8 nucleotides agree with TRBD1. The CDR3 is CASSSGQGRQPQHF. The CDR3 coding sequence is TGTGCCAGCAGCTCTGGACAGGGTAGACAGCCCCAGCATTTT.